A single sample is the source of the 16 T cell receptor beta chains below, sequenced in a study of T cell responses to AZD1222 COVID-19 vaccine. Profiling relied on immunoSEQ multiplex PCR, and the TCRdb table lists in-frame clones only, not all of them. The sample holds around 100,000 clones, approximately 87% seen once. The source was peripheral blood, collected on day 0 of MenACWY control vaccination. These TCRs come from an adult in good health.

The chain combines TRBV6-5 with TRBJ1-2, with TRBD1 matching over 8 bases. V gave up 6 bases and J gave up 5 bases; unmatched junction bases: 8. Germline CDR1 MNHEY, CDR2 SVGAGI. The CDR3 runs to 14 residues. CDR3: CASSERTGRYGYTF. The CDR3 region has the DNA TGTGCCAGCAGCGAGAGGACAGGGAGGTATGGCTACACCTTC.

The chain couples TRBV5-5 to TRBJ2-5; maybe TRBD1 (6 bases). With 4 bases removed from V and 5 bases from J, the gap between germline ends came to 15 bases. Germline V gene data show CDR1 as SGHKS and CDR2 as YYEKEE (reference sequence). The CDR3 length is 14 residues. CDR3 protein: CASSRLTGPETQYF. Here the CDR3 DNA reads TGTGCCAGCAGCAGACTAACAGGGCCGGAGACCCAGTACTTC.

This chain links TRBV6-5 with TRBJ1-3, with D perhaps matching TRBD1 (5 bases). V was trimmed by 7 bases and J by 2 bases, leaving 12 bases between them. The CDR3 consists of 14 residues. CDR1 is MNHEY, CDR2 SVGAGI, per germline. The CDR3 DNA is TGTGCCAGCACCTGGGGGAAGGCTGGAAACACCATATATTTT. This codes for CASTWGKAGNTIYF.

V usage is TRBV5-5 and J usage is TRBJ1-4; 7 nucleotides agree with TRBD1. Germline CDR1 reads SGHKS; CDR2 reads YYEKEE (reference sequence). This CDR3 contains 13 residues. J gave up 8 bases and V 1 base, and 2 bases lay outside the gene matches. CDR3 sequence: CASSLRGLEKLFF. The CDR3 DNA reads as TGTGCCAGCAGCTTGAGGGGGCTAGAAAAACTGTTTTTT. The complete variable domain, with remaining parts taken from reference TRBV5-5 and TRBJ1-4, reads DAGVTQSPTHLIKTRGQQVTLRCSPISGHKSVSWYQQVLGQGPQFIFQYYEKEERGRGNFPDRFSARQFPNYSSELNVNALLLGDSALYLCASSLRGLEKLFFGSGTQLSVL.

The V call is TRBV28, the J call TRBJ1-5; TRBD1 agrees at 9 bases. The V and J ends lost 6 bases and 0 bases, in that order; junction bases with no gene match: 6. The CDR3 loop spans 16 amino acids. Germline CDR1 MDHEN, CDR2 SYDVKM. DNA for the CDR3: TGTGCCAGCAGCTCGACAGGGGGTTATAGCAATCAGCCCCAGCATTTT. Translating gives CASSSTGGYSNQPQHF.

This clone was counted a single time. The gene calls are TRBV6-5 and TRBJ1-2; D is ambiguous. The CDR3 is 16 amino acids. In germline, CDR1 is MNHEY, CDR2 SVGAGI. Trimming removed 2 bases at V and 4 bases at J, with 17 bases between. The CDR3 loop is CASSYQAGTLRYGYTF. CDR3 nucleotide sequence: TGTGCCAGCAGTTACCAGGCTGGCACCTTACGCTATGGCTACACCTTC.

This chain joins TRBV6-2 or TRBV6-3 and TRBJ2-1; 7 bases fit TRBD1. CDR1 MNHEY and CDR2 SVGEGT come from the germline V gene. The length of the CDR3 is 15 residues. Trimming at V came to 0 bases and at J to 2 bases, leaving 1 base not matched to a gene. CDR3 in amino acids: CASSYSGQPYNEQFF. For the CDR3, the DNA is TGTGCCAGCAGTTACTCGGGACAGCCCTACAATGAGCAGTTCTTC.

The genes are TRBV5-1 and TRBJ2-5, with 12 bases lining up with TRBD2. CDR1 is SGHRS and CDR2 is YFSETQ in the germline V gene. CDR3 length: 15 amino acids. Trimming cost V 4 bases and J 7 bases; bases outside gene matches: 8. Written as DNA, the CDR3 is TGCGCCAGCAGCGGGGGACTAGCGGGCTTCGGGACCCAGTACTTC. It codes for CASSGGLAGFGTQYF.

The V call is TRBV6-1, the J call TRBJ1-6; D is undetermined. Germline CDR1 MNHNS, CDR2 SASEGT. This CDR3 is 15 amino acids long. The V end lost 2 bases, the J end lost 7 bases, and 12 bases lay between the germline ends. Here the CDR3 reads CASSEISGQNSPLHF. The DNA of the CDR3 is TGTGCCAGCAGTGAAATTAGTGGGCAGAATTCACCCCTCCACTTT.

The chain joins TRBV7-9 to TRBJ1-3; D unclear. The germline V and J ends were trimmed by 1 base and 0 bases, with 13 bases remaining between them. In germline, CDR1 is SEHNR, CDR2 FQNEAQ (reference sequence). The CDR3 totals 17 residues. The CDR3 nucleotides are TGTGCCAGCAGCTTAGGGTCAGGCCTGACCTCTGGAAACACCATATATTTT. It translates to CASSLGSGLTSGNTIYF.

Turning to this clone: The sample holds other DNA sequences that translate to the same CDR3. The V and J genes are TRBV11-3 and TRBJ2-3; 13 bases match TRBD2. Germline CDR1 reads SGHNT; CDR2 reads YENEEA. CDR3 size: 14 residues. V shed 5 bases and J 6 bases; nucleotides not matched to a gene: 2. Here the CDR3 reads CASSLGLAGDTQYF. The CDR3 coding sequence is TGTGCCAGCAGCCTGGGACTAGCGGGGGATACGCAGTATTTT.

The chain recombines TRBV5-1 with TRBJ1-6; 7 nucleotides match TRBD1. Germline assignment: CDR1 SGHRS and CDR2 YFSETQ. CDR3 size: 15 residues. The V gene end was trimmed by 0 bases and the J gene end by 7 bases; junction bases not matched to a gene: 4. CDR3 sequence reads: CASSLDQGGNSPLHF. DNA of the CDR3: TGCGCCAGCAGCTTGGATCAGGGGGGCAATTCACCCCTCCACTTT.

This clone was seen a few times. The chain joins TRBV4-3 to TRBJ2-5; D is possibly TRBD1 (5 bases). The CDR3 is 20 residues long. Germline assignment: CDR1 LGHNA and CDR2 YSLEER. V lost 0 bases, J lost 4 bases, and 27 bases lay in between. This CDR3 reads CASSQDHGLTMGPGPETQYF. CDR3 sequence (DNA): TGCGCCAGCAGCCAAGATCACGGCCTAACGATGGGCCCAGGGCCAGAGACCCAGTACTTC.

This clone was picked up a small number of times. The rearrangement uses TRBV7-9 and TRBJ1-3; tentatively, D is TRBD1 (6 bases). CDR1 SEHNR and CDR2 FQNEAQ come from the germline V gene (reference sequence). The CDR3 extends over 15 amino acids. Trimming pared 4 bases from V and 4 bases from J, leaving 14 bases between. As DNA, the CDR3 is TGTGCCAGCAGCTCCTACAGGGATATAGGAAACACCATATATTTT. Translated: CASSSYRDIGNTIYF.

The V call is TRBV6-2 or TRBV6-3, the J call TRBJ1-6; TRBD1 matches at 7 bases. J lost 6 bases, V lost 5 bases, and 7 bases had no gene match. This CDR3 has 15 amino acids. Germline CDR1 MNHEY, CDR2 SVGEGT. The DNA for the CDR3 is TGTGCCAGCAGTAAACCGGGACAGTCTAATTCACCCCTCCACTTT. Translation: CASSKPGQSNSPLHF.

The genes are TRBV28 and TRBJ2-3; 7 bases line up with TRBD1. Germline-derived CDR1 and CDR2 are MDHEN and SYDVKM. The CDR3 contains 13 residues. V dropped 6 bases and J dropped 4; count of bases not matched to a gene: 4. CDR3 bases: TGTGCCAGCAGCCGCCAGGGGGCAGATACGCAGTATTTT. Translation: CASSRQGADTQYF.